These T cell receptor beta chains were read from a single sample in a study of T cells in Graves' hyperthyroidism and ophthalmopathy. TCRdb fed the multiplex PCR reads into MiXCR, producing one record per CDR3 protein. Of hundreds of thousands of distinct CDR3 sequences in the sample, roughly 15% were seen once. Sequencing was done on a sample of blood. These receptors all come from a man aged 18 to 29 with Graves' ophthalmopathy. Each CDR3 is given with its conserved first and last residue.

V	CDR3
TRBV20-1	CSATGTSGLYEKLFF
TRBV7-2	CASKPRASGGAGTGELFF
TRBV6-1	CASSGDRQKDTQYF
TRBV7-3	CASSVGTSVYNEQFF
TRBV5-1	CASSFYGRSTEQYF
TRBV6-1	CASGGTGTSSYNEQFF
TRBV6-1	CASSGTSGTRVSEQYF
TRBV11-2	CASSLAYATNEKLFF
TRBV15	CATSRETVGLRVNTEAFF
TRBV9	CASSTRRGFPSYEQYF
TRBV3-1	CASSQDNGWHQPQHF
TRBV5-1	CASRPRGDTGELFF
TRBV9	CASSVAVAGSYEQYF
TRBV28	CASTPTDQVKNIQYF
TRBV11-3	CASSLQGGPQETQYF
TRBV5-1	CASSLLDRQETQYF
TRBV6-1	CASSSATAPLSYEQYF
TRBV20-1	CSASLGQGAYGYTF
TRBV5-6	CASSVRGSNQETQYF
TRBV7-3	CASTSVANTGELFF
TRBV30	CAWSLGGAGTYEQYF
TRBV6-1	CASRLGQAVSNSNQPQHF
TRBV6-1	CASSEGGPGTGTTEAFF
TRBV10-3	CAISALRQSSEDGYTF
TRBV19	CASSIDLRGTGELFF
TRBV4-1	CASSQVDLGFSGNTIYF
TRBV10-1	CASTGSTDTQYF
TRBV7-9	CASSSGTGVTYNSPLHF
TRBV5-1	CASSTLTTGVTEAFF
TRBV9	CASSGAGGPTGELFF
TRBV6-4	CASSAGTSGPNEQFF
TRBV12-3/TRBV12-4	CASSLTTEGTQYF
TRBV27	CASSPFGLPGSEQYF
TRBV9	CASSVVGAGAPDTQYF
TRBV19	CASSIGGASNQPQHF
TRBV12-3/TRBV12-4	CASSRGQAMYGYTF
TRBV24-1	CATSDRTGGEQYF
TRBV5-1	CASSPASSGANVLTF
TRBV14	CASSRGDRPWGDTQYF
TRBV2	CASRGQGWYEQFF
TRBV7-9	CASSLEMAGGGYTF
TRBV18	CASSPRGQGNTGELFF
TRBV28	CASSLSITTDTQYF
TRBV6-1	CATRQENYLTGELFF
TRBV20-1	CSATPRSAYSNQPQHF